These 27 T cell receptor beta chains were all obtained from the same sample, sequenced in a study of T cell repertoires in cytomegalovirus infection. A single record per CDR3 protein comes from TCRdb applying MiXCR to the reads. The sample holds 350,000 to 450,000 distinct CDR3 sequences; around a sixth are singletons and the top ten take 8.7%. The sample consisted of PBMCs. The receptors were sampled from a human donor in good health (CMV status not recorded). Some clones in this sample may be carry-over from other donors' samples.

The table lists this clonotype with a few counts. The genes are TRBV20-1 and TRBJ1-5; a possible D gene is TRBD1 (5 bases). V shed 6 bases and J shed 8 bases, with 14 bases lying between them. The CDR3 contains 12 residues. CDR1 and CDR2 (germline): DFQATT, SNEGSKA (reference sequence). CDR3 amino acids: CSARGGGEPQHF. The DNA for the CDR3 is TGCAGTGCCCGTGGGGGGGGGGAGCCCCAGCATTTT.

The CDR3 nucleotides read TGTGCCAGCAGAGTAGCGGGAGGGAGCCACAATGAGCAGTTCTTC. This sequence encodes CASRVAGGSHNEQFF. This rearrangement joins TRBV2 to TRBJ2-1; 11 bases are shared with TRBD2. Trimming at V came to 6 bases and at J to 5 bases, leaving 6 bases not matched to a gene. The CDR3 runs to 15 residues. From germline, CDR1 is SNHLY and CDR2 FYNNEI.

CDR3 in amino acids: CASSPSSERNEQFF. The CDR3 DNA sequence: TGTGCCAGCTCACCAAGCAGTGAACGCAATGAGCAGTTCTTC. The genes are TRBV18 and TRBJ2-1, with D unclear. The germline V gene encodes CDR1 KGHSH and CDR2 LQKENI. Between the trimmed V and J ends, which lost 2 bases and 6 bases, there was a span of 11 bases. CDR3 length: 14 amino acids.

The chain links TRBV5-1 to TRBJ1-6, with D possibly being TRBD1 (5 bases). V lost 0 bases and J lost 5, with 15 bases in between. The CDR3 covers 17 residues. The V gene's germline CDR1 is SGHRS and CDR2 YFSETQ. CDR3 coding DNA: TGCGCCAGCAGCTTGGTATCCCCAGGGTTCGATAATTCACCCCTCCACTTT. This codes for CASSLVSPGFDNSPLHF.

There are a few counts of this clonotype. The CDR3 loop reads CASSPGEGAGEQYF. The CDR3 DNA is TGTGCCAGCAGCCCCGGGGAGGGGGCGGGAGAGCAGTACTTC. The V call is TRBV7-7, the J call TRBJ2-7; D may match TRBD1 or TRBD2 (7 bases each). The V end was cut by 5 bases, the J end by 7 bases, with 18 bases between. Germline-derived CDR1 and CDR2 are SSHAT and FNYEAQ (reference sequence). The CDR3 length is 14 residues.

The rearrangement joins TRBV7-8 to TRBJ1-1; D unresolved. The V and J ends lost 5 bases and 0 bases respectively, with 16 bases between them. The CDR3 is 16 amino acids. The germline V gene encodes CDR1 SGHVS and CDR2 FQNEAQ. CDR3 loop: CASSLPRADLNTEAFF. The CDR3 bases are TGTGCCAGCAGCCTCCCGAGGGCAGATTTGAACACTGAAGCTTTCTTT.

This clonotype was detected ten times or more. The chain combines TRBV7-2 with TRBJ2-5; D gene unclear. In germline, CDR1 is SGHTA, CDR2 FQGNSA. The CDR3 is 13 amino acids. V lost 1 base to trimming and J lost 4 bases, with 7 bases between them. The CDR3 DNA follows: TGTGCCAGCAGCTTAGAGTGGGGAGAGACCCAGTACTTC. Protein product: CASSLEWGETQYF. The entire variable domain, with the rest obtained from reference TRBV7-2 and TRBJ2-5, is as follows: GAGVSQSPSNKVTEKGKDVELRCDPISGHTALYWYRQSLGQGLEFLIYFQGNSAPDKSGLPSDRFSAERTGGSVSTLTIQRTQQEDSAVYLCASSLEWGETQYFGPGTRLLVL.

There are many counts of this clonotype. V usage is TRBV7-2 and J usage is TRBJ2-7, with 7 bases fitting TRBD2. CDR3 length: 17 residues. Trimming cost V 0 bases and J 2 bases; bases outside gene matches: 10. Per the germline V gene, CDR1 is SGHTA and CDR2 is FQGNSA. CDR3 residues: CASSLAWGSGKTYEQYF. DNA for the CDR3: TGTGCCAGCAGCTTAGCGTGGGGGAGCGGGAAAACCTACGAGCAGTACTTC.

This chain uses TRBV19 with TRBJ2-7; D is perhaps TRBD1 (6 bases). Per the germline V gene, CDR1 is LNHDA and CDR2 is SQIVND (reference sequence). There are 13 residues in the CDR3. Trimming took off 5 bases at V and 5 bases at J, with 13 bases between the two ends. CDR3 sequence (DNA): TGTGCCAGTAGTCCCCAAGGGGGAGACGAGCAGTACTTC. Protein product: CASSPQGGDEQYF.

This clonotype appeared many times. The chain has TRBV2 and TRBJ1-2; 10 bases align to TRBD1. V lost 5 bases, J lost 7 bases, and 13 bases stayed unmatched. The V gene's germline CDR1 is SNHLY and CDR2 FYNNEI. The CDR3 has 16 residues. The CDR3 here is CASSTGTGVFLAGYTF. The CDR3 DNA reads TGTGCCAGCAGTACCGGGACAGGGGTATTTTTGGCTGGCTACACCTTC.

This clonotype showed up just a few times. CDR3 residues: CASSGTSFPGANVLTF. The CDR3 DNA reads as TGTGCCAGCAGTGGGACTAGCTTTCCTGGGGCCAACGTCCTGACTTTC. The rearrangement links TRBV12-3 or TRBV12-4 to TRBJ2-6, with TRBD2 matching over 9 bases. This CDR3 contains 16 residues. After removal of 5 bases from V and 2 bases from J, the junction contained 4 bases not matched to a gene.

This clonotype was observed a handful of times. This chain uses TRBV11-2 with TRBJ2-2; D possibly corresponds to TRBD1 (6 bases). This CDR3 spans 14 amino acids. CDR1 and CDR2 from the germline V gene are SGHAT and FQNNGV. V lost 3 bases and J 5 bases, leaving 10 bases between the germline ends. Written as DNA, the CDR3 is TGTGCCAGCAGCTTCGGACAGTCGACCGGGGAGCTGTTTTTT. It specifies CASSFGQSTGELFF.

There are many counts of this clonotype. CDR3 amino acids: CASSFFSIRTDTQYF. CDR3 DNA: TGTGCCAGCAGCTTTTTTTCTATTCGAACAGATACGCAGTATTTT. The chain has TRBV7-8 and TRBJ2-3; no clear D gene. Germline CDR1 is SGHVS and CDR2 is FQNEAQ. The CDR3 totals 15 residues. The V gene lost 3 bases and the J gene lost 3 bases, with 13 bases spanning the gap.

Only a few counts were recorded for this clonotype. The rearrangement uses TRBV20-1 and TRBJ1-3; no clear D gene. The germline V gene has CDR1 DFQATT and CDR2 SNEGSKA (reference sequence). This CDR3 spans 16 amino acids. The V gene lost 0 bases and the J gene lost 5 bases, with 17 bases spanning the gap. The CDR3 sequence: CSARDPSSGFRNTIYF. The DNA for the CDR3 is TGCAGTGCTAGAGACCCCTCGTCGGGGTTCAGAAACACCATATATTTT.

This clonotype came up many times. The chain has TRBV7-2 and TRBJ2-1, with a possible D match to TRBD2 (5 bases). The CDR3 totals 13 residues. Germline lookup yields CDR1 SGHTA and CDR2 FQGNSA. V lost 2 bases and J lost 5, with 7 bases in between. The CDR3 nucleotides are TGTGCCAGCAGCTTAAGAGGGAACAATGAGCAGTTCTTC. This encodes CASSLRGNNEQFF.

V and J are TRBV7-6 and TRBJ1-1; D is unclear. Germline V gene lookup returns CDR1 SGHVS and CDR2 FNYEAQ. The ends were cut back, 5 bases at V and 1 base at J, with 11 bases in the middle. The CDR3 consists of 14 residues. The CDR3 reads CASSPPKTNTEAFF. In DNA, the CDR3 is TGTGCCAGCAGCCCTCCCAAAACGAACACTGAAGCTTTCTTT.

This clonotype was seen at least ten times. The genes are TRBV24-1 and TRBJ2-3; 9 nucleotides match TRBD1. The CDR3 contains 17 residues. Germline values: CDR1 KGHDR, CDR2 SFDVKD. V trimming: 2 bases; J trimming: 3 bases; junction bases outside the gene matches: 8. The CDR3 protein is CATSDSRTGVGTDTQYF. CDR3 DNA: TGTGCCACCAGTGATTCGCGGACAGGGGTAGGGACAGATACGCAGTATTTT.

The chain carries TRBV6-2 or TRBV6-3 and TRBJ1-5; no firm D call. Germline lookup yields CDR1 MNHEY and CDR2 SVGEGT. This CDR3 contains 12 residues. V was clipped by 2 bases and J by 14 bases, with 13 bases between them. CDR3 DNA: TGTGCCAGCAGTTACGTGGGTATTGTAAAGCATTTT. Translated, it gives CASSYVGIVKHF.

The J gene is TRBJ1-4, the V gene TRBV15, with a tentative D call TRBD1 (6 bases). Germline CDR1 reads LNHNV; CDR2 reads YYDKDF (reference sequence). V was shortened by 2 bases and J by 8 bases, with 18 bases between the two germline ends. The CDR3 totals 16 residues. CDR3 region: CATSRYPVGTMEKLFF. The CDR3, as DNA: TGTGCCACCAGCAGATATCCGGTCGGGACAATGGAAAAACTGTTTTTT.

This clonotype was detected ten times or more. The J gene is TRBJ2-2, the V gene TRBV7-8, with 10 nucleotides matching TRBD1. Germline V CDR1 and CDR2: SGHVS, FQNEAQ. The CDR3 is 16 residues long. J gave up 5 bases and V 5 bases, and 8 bases lay outside the gene matches. The CDR3 region is CASSPAEDRGTGELFF. The CDR3 DNA is TGTGCCAGCAGCCCAGCAGAGGACAGGGGGACCGGGGAGCTGTTTTTT. The variable domain in full, with the rest retrieved from reference TRBV7-8 and TRBJ2-2, is GAGVSQSPRYKVAKRGQDVALRCDPISGHVSLFWYQQALGQGPEFLTYFQNEAQLDKSGLPSDRFFAERPEGSVSTLKIQRTQQEDSAVYLCASSPAEDRGTGELFFGEGSRLTVL.

There are many counts of this clonotype. This chain uses TRBV6-2 or TRBV6-3 with TRBJ1-5; D remains ambiguous. Germline assignment: CDR1 MNHEY and CDR2 SVGEGT. Trimming removed 2 bases at V and 5 bases at J, with 7 bases between. The CDR3 totals 13 residues. In DNA, the CDR3 is TGTGCCAGCAGTTACCAACCCGATCAGCCCCAGCATTTT. This encodes CASSYQPDQPQHF.

This clonotype was recorded many times. In DNA, the CDR3 is TGTGCCAGCAGCGAATTTGCAACTAATGAAAAACTGTTTTTT. Its protein product is CASSEFATNEKLFF. The gene calls are TRBV28 and TRBJ1-4; D is unclear. Germline V gene lookup returns CDR1 MDHEN and CDR2 SYDVKM. The V end was cut by 6 bases, the J end by 0 bases, with 8 bases between. This CDR3 spans 14 amino acids.

The chain joins TRBV7-9 to TRBJ2-1; TRBD1 aligns across 8 bases. Germline CDR1 and CDR2: SEHNR and FQNEAQ (reference sequence). CDR3 size: 15 residues. The V segment lost 5 bases and the J segment 6 bases; nucleotides outside the gene matches: 9. The CDR3 loop reads CASSRQGSGGNEQFF. The CDR3 nucleotides are TGTGCCAGCAGCCGACAGGGGAGTGGTGGCAATGAGCAGTTCTTC.

The rearrangement joins TRBV18 to TRBJ2-5; tentatively, D is TRBD1 (6 bases). The CDR3 sequence is 13 residues long. Per the germline V gene, CDR1 is KGHSH and CDR2 is LQKENI. V lost 7 bases, J lost 2 bases, and 11 bases lay in between. CDR3: CASCGQLQETQYF. Written as DNA, the CDR3 is TGTGCCAGCTGTGGACAGCTTCAAGAGACCCAGTACTTC.

The chain combines TRBV20-1 with TRBJ2-5, with D perhaps TRBD2 (6 bases). Per germline, CDR1 DFQATT and CDR2 SNEGSKA (reference sequence). CDR3 size: 15 residues. V was trimmed by 5 bases and J by 2 bases, leaving 18 bases between them. As DNA, the CDR3 is TGCAGTGCTTCCCCTCCGGGGGTTATACAAGAGACCCAGTACTTC. This codes for CSASPPGVIQETQYF.

There are a few counts of this clonotype. The J gene is TRBJ2-2, the V gene TRBV6-5; 16 nucleotides match TRBD2. The CDR3 runs to 16 residues. Trimming took 6 bases from V and 5 from J; bases not matched to a gene: 3. Germline assignment: CDR1 MNHEY and CDR2 SVGAGI. Here the CDR3 reads CASSRGLAGGTGELFF. CDR3 coding DNA: TGTGCCAGCAGCAGGGGACTAGCGGGGGGGACCGGGGAGCTGTTTTTT.

The chain couples TRBV2 to TRBJ1-2; a weak D match, TRBD1 (5 bases). V was clipped by 3 bases and J by 8 bases, with 13 bases between them. CDR3 length: 13 amino acids. Germline CDR1 is SNHLY and CDR2 is FYNNEI. CDR3: CASSERGVWGYTF. CDR3 sequence (DNA): TGTGCCAGCAGTGAGAGGGGAGTCTGGGGCTACACCTTC.